This passage covers 30 T cell receptor beta chains from one sample sequenced in a study of Graves' ophthalmopathy and Graves' hyperthyroidism. Amplifying from RNA transcripts, the study obtained TCR beta CDR3 regions. HTBI primers were employed in first-round RT-PCR, then a second-round multiplex PCR followed. A single record per CDR3 protein comes from TCRdb applying MiXCR to the multiplex PCR reads. The sample records some 400,000 distinct CDR3 sequences, 15% to 20% being singletons. The source material was peripheral blood. The source is a woman between 18 and 30 years old with Graves' ophthalmopathy.

V gene TRBV10-3 combines with J gene TRBJ1-2; 7 bases agree with TRBD1. This CDR3 has 16 residues. V lost 3 bases, J lost 1 base, and 8 bases stayed unmatched. Germline CDR1 ENHRY, CDR2 SYGVKD. The CDR3: CAISDTGVHNNYGYTF. CDR3 in DNA: TGTGCCATCAGTGATACAGGGGTACATAATAACTATGGCTACACCTTC.

This clonotype was recorded at least ten times. This CDR3 is CASSPGYNQPQHF. DNA of the CDR3: TGTGCCAGCAGTCCTGGGTACAATCAGCCCCAGCATTTT. The genes are TRBV6-2 or TRBV6-3 and TRBJ1-5; no reliable D call. V shed 5 bases and J shed 3 bases, with 8 bases lying between them. Germline CDR1 reads MNHEY; CDR2 reads SVGEGT. The CDR3 runs to 13 residues.

This clonotype was counted many times. The CDR3 protein is CASSTKTSSVYEQYF. The CDR3 DNA follows: TGTGCCAGCAGCACGAAAACATCCTCGGTCTACGAGCAGTACTTC. This chain connects TRBV11-2 to TRBJ2-7; no clear D gene. V was clipped by 5 bases and J by 3 bases, with 17 bases between them. From germline, CDR1 is SGHAT and CDR2 FQNNGV. This CDR3 comprises 15 residues.

This clonotype was observed at least ten times. This sequence joins TRBV12-3 or TRBV12-4 and TRBJ1-2, with D tentatively TRBD1 (6 bases). V was pared by 9 bases and J by 4 bases, with 21 bases between. This CDR3 has 15 residues. CDR3 region: CASTNRRQGGYGYTF. For the CDR3, the DNA is TGTGCCAGTACCAACCGACGGCAAGGGGGCTATGGCTACACCTTC.

This clonotype was detected many times. The chain uses TRBV7-9 and TRBJ2-2; 12 nucleotides align to TRBD2. V dropped 5 bases and J dropped 7; count of bases not matched to a gene: 11. CDR3 length: 17 residues. Germline lookup yields CDR1 SEHNR and CDR2 FQNEAQ (reference sequence). The chain's CDR3 is CASSPILAGGLGGELFF. DNA for the CDR3: TGTGCCAGCAGCCCTATACTAGCGGGAGGATTGGGCGGGGAGCTGTTTTTT.

This clonotype was picked up many times. The chain joins TRBV28 to TRBJ1-5; D uncertain. The germline gives CDR1 MDHEN, CDR2 SYDVKM. CDR3 length: 16 residues. V was pared by 5 bases and J by 0 bases, with 14 bases between. The CDR3, as DNA: TGTGCCAGCAGTCCTACACACGTAAATAGCAATCAGCCCCAGCATTTT. Protein: CASSPTHVNSNQPQHF.

The chain uses TRBV6-1 and TRBJ2-7; the match to TRBD1 covers 9 bases. V lost 6 bases and J lost 5; bases outside the gene matches: 11. The CDR3 covers 15 residues. The germline V gene encodes CDR1 MNHNS and CDR2 SASEGT. The DNA of the CDR3 is TGTGCCAGCAGCCCCACCGGGACAGGGAGTGACGAGCAGTACTTC. Amino acid sequence: CASSPTGTGSDEQYF.

V gene TRBV30 combines with J gene TRBJ1-6; possible D gene TRBD1, 6 bases. Germline values: CDR1 GTSNPN, CDR2 SVGIG (reference sequence). The CDR3 covers 14 residues. V lost 4 bases and J lost 7, with 14 bases in between. The CDR3 DNA is TGTGCCTGGACTCTGACAGGATCAAATTCACCCCTCCACTTT. Translating gives CAWTLTGSNSPLHF.

This clonotype was counted at least ten times. The chain uses TRBV6-5 and TRBJ2-2; 9 positions agree with TRBD1. Unmatched junction bases numbered 8, after V lost 7 bases and J lost 5 bases. This CDR3 region has 15 residues. Germline assignment: CDR1 MNHEY and CDR2 SVGAGI. CDR3 loop: CASNPGQGNTGELFF. The CDR3 DNA follows: TGTGCCAGCAACCCGGGACAGGGTAATACCGGGGAGCTGTTTTTT.

This clonotype was detected many times. This chain connects TRBV4-3 to TRBJ1-6; weak D call: TRBD1 (6 bases). Germline V lookup: CDR1 LGHNA, CDR2 YSLEER. V lost 2 bases, J lost 7 bases, and 9 bases lay in between. The CDR3 consists of 14 residues. The CDR3 is CASSQFTGNSPLHF. The CDR3 bases are TGCGCCAGCAGCCAATTTACAGGGAATTCACCCCTCCACTTT.

Many counts were recorded for this clonotype. This chain joins TRBV5-6 and TRBJ1-1, with 9 bases aligning to TRBD1. V was clipped by 3 bases and J by 4 bases; unmatched bases: 7. This CDR3 spans 15 amino acids. Germline V gene lookup returns CDR1 SGHDT and CDR2 YYEEEE. CDR3 sequence: CASSSTGGLGTEAFF. CDR3 in DNA: TGTGCCAGCAGCTCCACAGGGGGCTTAGGCACTGAAGCTTTCTTT.

This clonotype has ten or more counts. The chain recombines TRBV12-5 with TRBJ2-2; 7 bases align to TRBD1. The CDR3 length is 17 residues. Trimming took 3 bases from V and 5 from J; bases not matched to a gene: 12. CDR1 LGHNT and CDR2 FRNRAP come from the germline V gene. CDR3 loop: CASGFLIGTALTGELFF. In DNA form, the CDR3 reads TGTGCTAGTGGTTTCCTCATCGGGACAGCCCTGACCGGGGAGCTGTTTTTT. The whole variable domain, filled in from reference TRBV12-5 and TRBJ2-2, reads DARVTQTPRHKVTEMGQEVTMRCQPILGHNTVFWYRQTMMQGLELLAYFRNRAPLDDSGMPKDRFSAEMPDATLATLKIQPSEPRDSAVYFCASGFLIGTALTGELFFGEGSRLTVL.

This clonotype was picked up many times. The CDR3 loop reads CSAPDRGPEQYF. The CDR3, as DNA: TGCAGTGCTCCGGACAGGGGGCCCGAGCAGTACTTC. This chain joins TRBV20-1 and TRBJ2-7; TRBD1 matches 11 bases. Trimming at V came to 5 bases and at J to 6 bases, leaving 3 bases not matched to a gene. The CDR3 contains 12 residues. Germline V lookup: CDR1 DFQATT, CDR2 SNEGSKA (reference sequence).

There are many counts of this clonotype. The J gene is TRBJ2-2, the V gene TRBV11-2, with D perhaps TRBD1 (7 bases). The CDR3 length is 16 residues. CDR1 is SGHAT and CDR2 is FQNNGV in the germline V gene. V was clipped by 4 bases and J by 4 bases, with 16 bases between them. CDR3 in amino acids: CASSWGQLGGTGELFF. The DNA of the CDR3 is TGTGCCAGCAGCTGGGGACAGTTGGGGGGCACCGGGGAGCTGTTTTTT.

This clonotype has at least ten counts. J is TRBJ2-1 and V is TRBV5-6; TRBD1 matches 9 bases. Germline lookup yields CDR1 SGHDT and CDR2 YYEEEE. The CDR3 is 15 amino acids. V was clipped by 7 bases and J by 7 bases; unmatched bases: 12. The CDR3 protein is CASGTPGQGVNEQFF. The CDR3 DNA follows: TGTGCCAGCGGAACCCCGGGACAGGGAGTAAATGAGCAGTTCTTC.

The sample holds many counts of this clonotype. Written as DNA, the CDR3 is TGTGCCAGCAGCACAAACAATCAGCCCCAGCATTTT. Translation: CASSTNNQPQHF. This rearrangement joins TRBV6-5 to TRBJ1-5, with D unresolved. This CDR3 comprises 12 residues. The V gene lost 6 bases and the J gene lost 3 bases, with 6 bases spanning the gap. Germline V gene lookup returns CDR1 MNHEY and CDR2 SVGAGI.

This clonotype was found many times. This chain links TRBV9 with TRBJ1-5; the D is unclear. Germline V gives CDR1 SGDLS, CDR2 YYNGEE. The CDR3 spans 15 residues. The V and J ends lost 0 bases and 3 bases respectively, with 10 bases between them. CDR3 DNA sequence: TGTGCCAGCAGCGTAGACCCGGGAGTCAATCAGCCCCAGCATTTT. This sequence encodes CASSVDPGVNQPQHF. Based on the CDR3 plus reference TRBV9 and TRBJ1-5, the full variable domain is DSGVTQTPKHLITATGQRVTLRCSPRSGDLSVYWYQQSLDQGLQFLIQYYNGEERAKGNILERFSAQQFPDLHSELNLSSLELGDSALYFCASSVDPGVNQPQHFGDGTRLSIL.

This sequence joins TRBV5-1 and TRBJ1-2; D call uncertain. Trimming shortened V by 3 bases and J by 8 bases, and 23 bases separated the two germline ends. The length of the CDR3 is 16 residues. In germline, CDR1 is SGHRS, CDR2 YFSETQ. The CDR3 region has the DNA TGCGCCAGCAGCTGGGGTCTCGAGGAGGGATTGGAAGGCTACACCTTC. Encoded protein: CASSWGLEEGLEGYTF.

This clonotype was seen repeatedly, ten times or more. The rearrangement links TRBV6-1 to TRBJ2-7; 7 bases align to TRBD1. Germline V CDR1 and CDR2: MNHNS, SASEGT. The CDR3 consists of 15 residues. After removal of 3 bases from V and 9 bases from J, the junction contained 14 bases not matched to a gene. The CDR3 sequence: CASSEDRHPLPGQYF. CDR3 sequence (DNA): TGTGCCAGCAGTGAGGACAGGCACCCTTTACCCGGGCAGTACTTC.

In its sample, this clonotype was seen many times. The genes are TRBV28 and TRBJ1-1, with 7 bases lining up with TRBD1. The CDR3 contains 15 residues. Per germline, CDR1 MDHEN and CDR2 SYDVKM. Unmatched junction bases numbered 10, after V lost 9 bases and J lost 0 bases. This chain's CDR3 is CASGDSTLLNTEAFF. The CDR3 coding sequence is TGTGCCAGTGGGGACAGTACCCTTTTGAACACTGAAGCTTTCTTT.

In its sample, this clonotype was seen many times. V and J are TRBV27 and TRBJ2-2, with TRBD1 matching over 9 bases. The CDR3 is made up of 15 amino acids. Germline trimming cut 7 bases from V and 7 bases from J; bases unmatched to any gene: 10. The germline gives CDR1 MNHEY, CDR2 SMNVEV (reference sequence). CDR3 region: CASTRTGERSGELFF. The CDR3 DNA reads as TGTGCCAGCACCCGGACAGGGGAGAGGAGCGGGGAGCTGTTTTTT.

This clonotype showed up many times. V is TRBV5-1 and J is TRBJ1-1; 7 bases are shared with TRBD1. Trimming at V came to 3 bases and at J to 7 bases, leaving 9 bases not matched to a gene. The CDR3 runs 14 residues. The germline CDR1 and CDR2 sequences are SGHRS and YFSETQ. The CDR3 region has the DNA TGCGCCAGCAGCTCCCAGGACAGGAGCTTTGAAGCTTTCTTT. Protein product: CASSSQDRSFEAFF.

This clonotype was found many times. V usage is TRBV28 and J usage is TRBJ2-1; D is unclear. Germline assignment: CDR1 MDHEN and CDR2 SYDVKM. The CDR3 is 15 amino acids. V lost 2 bases and J 3 bases, leaving 11 bases between the germline ends. CDR3 region: CASSLGSLDYNEQFF. CDR3 nucleotide sequence: TGTGCCAGCAGTTTAGGCAGTTTGGACTACAATGAGCAGTTCTTC.

This clonotype showed up many times. CDR3 coding DNA: TGTGCCTGGAGTCCACTAGCGGGAATCTACGAGCAGTACTTC. It encodes CAWSPLAGIYEQYF. The J gene is TRBJ2-7, the V gene TRBV30; 10 bases are shared with TRBD2. This CDR3 is 14 amino acids long. V lost 2 bases, J lost 3 bases, and 4 bases stayed unmatched. Germline V gene sequence: CDR1 GTSNPN, CDR2 SVGIG (reference sequence).

This clonotype has only one observation. V gene TRBV15 combines with J gene TRBJ2-2, with 12 bases lining up with TRBD1. The germline gives CDR1 LNHNV, CDR2 YYDKDF (reference sequence). The V and J ends lost 0 bases and 6 bases, in that order; junction bases with no gene match: 2. This CDR3 spans 16 amino acids. The CDR3 region is CATSRDRDRGPGELFF. As DNA, the CDR3 is TGTGCCACCAGCAGAGATCGGGACAGGGGGCCCGGGGAGCTGTTTTTT.

DNA of the CDR3: TGTGCCAGCAGCCAAGCTAGCGGGGGGCCCCCCGGGGACATTCAGTACTTC. This codes for CASSQASGGPPGDIQYF. The chain couples TRBV7-9 to TRBJ2-4; TRBD2 matches at 11 bases. Germline V gives CDR1 SEHNR, CDR2 FQNEAQ (reference sequence). This CDR3 spans 17 amino acids. The ends lost 5 bases at V and 8 bases at J; junction bases unmatched: 14.

This clonotype was detected ten times or more. The V call is TRBV2, the J call TRBJ1-5; D not certain. Germline V gene lookup returns CDR1 SNHLY and CDR2 FYNNEI. The CDR3 has 13 amino acids. V was pared by 4 bases and J by 7 bases, with 11 bases between. CDR3 sequence reads: CASSAGDSQPQHF. The CDR3 nucleotides are TGTGCCAGCAGTGCCGGGGATTCCCAGCCCCAGCATTTT.

The rearrangement links TRBV19 to TRBJ2-3; 10 nucleotides line up with TRBD2. The CDR3 is 17 amino acids. The ends lost 3 bases at V and 2 bases at J; junction bases unmatched: 8. CDR1 LNHDA and CDR2 SQIVND come from the germline V gene (reference sequence). The CDR3 protein is CASSILGTSDFTDTQYF. Written as DNA, the CDR3 is TGTGCCAGTAGTATCCTCGGGACTAGCGATTTCACAGATACGCAGTATTTT.

CDR3 nucleotides: TGTGCCTGGAGTGTAGCCAGGTTTTATCAGCCCCAGCATTTT. Its translation is CAWSVARFYQPQHF. The rearrangement joins TRBV30 to TRBJ1-5; no clear D gene. The V gene lost 0 bases and the J gene lost 5 bases, with 11 bases spanning the gap. Germline V gene lookup returns CDR1 GTSNPN and CDR2 SVGIG (reference sequence). CDR3 size: 14 residues.

The rearrangement links TRBV7-3 to TRBJ1-1; D is unclear. V shed 0 bases and J shed 6 bases, with 11 bases lying between them. CDR3 length equals 14 residues. Germline values: CDR1 SGHTA, CDR2 FQGTGA. This CDR3 reads CASSLTGGPSEAFF. The CDR3 DNA reads as TGTGCCAGCAGCTTAACGGGCGGTCCGTCTGAAGCTTTCTTT.